These T cell receptor beta chains were read from a single sample in a study of cytomegalovirus exposure and HLA in healthy donors. This table comes from immunoSEQ multiplex PCR, and its TCRdb copy is limited to in-frame clones, with some not included. The table includes some 140,000 clones, roughly 81% detected once. Sequenced material: PBMCs. The receptors come from a woman in her twenties or thirties in good health and CMV-seronegative. Each CDR3 is given with its conserved first and last residue. D genes are given only for firm matches. Rows may omit the clone size; those that give it use once, few, many or a size class.

v_call	clone_size	d_call	j_call	cdr3_length	cdr3_aa	cdr3_nt
TRBV5-1	NA	TRBD1	TRBJ1-2	16	CASSLDATGAVYGYTF	TGCGCCAGCAGCTTGGATGCGACAGGGGCCGTCTATGGCTACACCTTC
TRBV5-1	NA	NA	TRBJ1-1	16	CASTPGIGQMNTEAFF	TGCGCCAGCACCCCCGGGATAGGGCAGATGAACACTGAAGCTTTCTTT
TRBV27	NA	NA	TRBJ1-6	14	CASSWLPGDSPLHF	TGTGCCAGCAGCTGGCTCCCAGGGGATTCACCCCTCCACTTT
TRBV5-1	NA	TRBD1	TRBJ1-4	14	CASSLTGTNEKLFF	TGCGCCAGCAGCCTGACAGGGACTAATGAAAAACTGTTTTTT
TRBV6-5	NA	TRBD1	TRBJ1-2	13	CASSYGQGRGYTF	TGTGCCAGCAGTTACGGACAGGGAAGGGGCTACACCTTC
TRBV10-3	NA	TRBD2	TRBJ2-3	19	CAISALQGLAGTPLDTQYF	TGTGCCATCAGTGCACTCCAGGGACTAGCGGGGACCCCTTTAGATACGCAGTATTTT
TRBV13	NA	TRBD1	TRBJ1-2	15	CASSLSAGGPGGYTF	TGTGCCAGCAGCTTATCGGCAGGGGGCCCGGGTGGCTACACCTTC
TRBV6-1	NA	TRBD1	TRBJ1-1	14	CASSARDRNTEAFF	TGTGCCAGCAGTGCACGGGACAGGAACACTGAAGCTTTCTTT
TRBV7-3	once	NA	TRBJ2-7	13	CASSLTGGYEQYF	TGTGCCAGCAGCTTAACAGGGGGCTACGAGCAGTACTTC
TRBV5-6	NA	TRBD1	TRBJ2-1	16	CASSLAPRQGSNEQFF	TGTGCCAGCAGCTTGGCCCCCCGACAGGGTAGCAATGAGCAGTTCTTC
TRBV19	NA	TRBD1	TRBJ1-2	15	CASSPQGQGAYGYTF	TGTGCCAGTAGTCCCCAGGGACAGGGGGCGTATGGCTACACCTTC
TRBV6-5	few	TRBD1	TRBJ1-2	15	CASSNTGGMSYGYTF	TGTGCCAGCAGTAATACAGGGGGCATGTCCTATGGCTACACCTTC
TRBV18	NA	TRBD1	TRBJ1-2	15	CASSGQGEAGYGYTF	TGTGCCAGCTCAGGACAGGGGGAGGCTGGCTATGGCTACACCTTC
TRBV2	NA	NA	TRBJ2-5	13	CASSDQGGETQYF	TGTGCCAGCAGTGACCAGGGAGGAGAGACCCAGTACTTC
TRBV15	NA	TRBD1	TRBJ1-5	14	CATSKDREAQPQHF	TGTGCCACCAGCAAGGACAGGGAGGCTCAGCCCCAGCATTTT
TRBV5-1	NA	NA	TRBJ2-1	14	CASSDTAGAGEQFF	TGCGCCAGCAGCGATACCGCGGGGGCAGGCGAGCAGTTCTTC
TRBV5-6	NA	NA	TRBJ1-4	17	CASSLTGVKSTNEKLFF	TGTGCCAGCAGCCTCACGGGGGTGAAATCAACTAATGAAAAACTGTTTTTT
TRBV5-1	NA	NA	TRBJ1-5	14	CASSLGYSNQPQHF	TGCGCCAGCAGCTTGGGCTATAGCAATCAGCCCCAGCATTTT
TRBV5-1	NA	NA	TRBJ1-1	16	CASSLARRAVPGEAFF	TGCGCCAGCAGCTTGGCGCGCAGGGCTGTCCCAGGAGAAGCTTTCTTT
TRBV28	once	NA	TRBJ2-6	15	CASSPERGGANVLTF	TGTGCCAGCAGTCCCGAGAGGGGGGGTGCCAACGTCCTGACTTTC
TRBV7-2	NA	TRBD1	TRBJ2-6	17	CASSLSTGTSGANVLTF	TGTGCCAGCAGCCTTTCGACAGGGACCTCTGGGGCCAACGTCCTGACTTTC
TRBV27	NA	NA	TRBJ2-3	15	CASSPQGGGTDTQYF	TGTGCCAGCAGTCCGCAGGGAGGAGGCACAGATACGCAGTATTTT
TRBV27	NA	TRBD1	TRBJ2-7	15	CASSLRGGPSAEQYF	TGTGCCAGCAGTTTACGAGGGGGCCCCTCCGCCGAGCAGTACTTC
TRBV6-4	NA	TRBD2	TRBJ2-2	14	CASSDGTSAGELFF	TGTGCCAGCAGTGACGGGACTAGCGCCGGGGAGCTGTTTTTT
TRBV11-2	NA	TRBD1	TRBJ2-1	16	CASSGAGTGVYNEQFF	TGTGCCAGCAGCGGGGCCGGGACAGGGGTATACAATGAGCAGTTCTTC
TRBV19	NA	TRBD2	TRBJ2-2	17	CASSNRLAGRNTGELFF	TGTGCCAGTAGTAACCGACTAGCGGGGAGGAACACCGGGGAGCTGTTTTTT
TRBV29-1	NA	TRBD1	TRBJ1-2	14	CSVTHGQGAYGYTF	TGCAGCGTTACACACGGACAGGGGGCTTATGGCTACACCTTC
TRBV5-1	once	TRBD1	TRBJ2-7	14	CASSFGTGAYEQYF	TGCGCCAGCAGCTTCGGGACAGGGGCCTACGAGCAGTACTTC
TRBV7-9	NA	NA	TRBJ1-1	15	CASSLLQALNTEAFF	TGTGCCAGCAGCCTTTTACAGGCGTTGAACACTGAAGCTTTCTTT
TRBV6-6	NA	TRBD1	TRBJ1-2	14	CASSSGDRNYGYTF	TGTGCCAGCAGTTCCGGGGACAGGAACTATGGCTACACCTTC
TRBV4-1	NA	TRBD2	TRBJ2-7	18	CASSQRTSGGRTSYEQYF	TGCGCCAGCAGCCAGCGGACTAGCGGGGGTAGAACCTCCTACGAGCAGTACTTC